Listed below are T cell receptor beta chains from one sample, sequenced in a study of T cells in Graves' hyperthyroidism and ophthalmopathy. From the multiplex PCR reads, TCRdb called clonotypes with MiXCR, one entry per CDR3 protein. Of a few hundred thousand distinct CDR3 sequences detected, around 16% appear once; the ten largest clones hold roughly 3.4%. Material for sequencing was blood. The receptors were gathered from a woman between 40 and 50 years old with Graves' ophthalmopathy. Each CDR3 is given with its conserved first and last residue. The D gene is left open where the match is weak. Only some rows state a clone size, as once, few, many or a class for expanded clones.

d_call	clone_size	v_call	j_call	cdr3_aa	cdr3_nt
TRBD1	few	TRBV28	TRBJ1-6	CASSLKGTGLNSPLHF	TGTGCCAGCAGTTTAAAAGGGACAGGGCTGAATTCACCCCTCCACTTT
TRBD1	many	TRBV30	TRBJ1-1	CAWTRQGRNTEAFF	TGTGCCTGGACAAGACAGGGGAGGAACACTGAAGCTTTCTTT
NA	few	TRBV15	TRBJ2-7	CATSRERSYEQYF	TGTGCCACCAGCAGAGAACGGTCCTACGAGCAGTACTTC
TRBD1	few	TRBV4-1	TRBJ2-5	CASSQYGTGSETQYF	TGCGCCAGCAGCCAATATGGGACAGGGTCCGAGACCCAGTACTTC
NA	few	TRBV6-1	TRBJ1-4	CASGPGTSNEKLFF	TGTGCCAGCGGGCCAGGGACCTCGAATGAAAAACTGTTTTTT
NA	few	TRBV5-1	TRBJ1-2	CASSLGTEPYGYTF	TGCGCCAGCAGCTTGGGGACTGAACCTTATGGCTACACCTTC
TRBD2	many	TRBV2	TRBJ2-1	CASSSRASGTVKNEQFF	TGTGCCAGCAGTAGTAGGGCTAGCGGGACAGTAAAGAATGAGCAGTTCTTC
NA	many	TRBV12-3/TRBV12-4	TRBJ1-2	CASTYAGRGALYGYTF	TGTGCCAGCACCTATGCGGGTCGGGGGGCTCTCTATGGCTACACCTTC
NA	many	TRBV20-1	TRBJ2-1	CSLPPRGPQYEQFF	TGCAGCCTTCCGCCGAGGGGCCCACAATATGAGCAGTTCTTC
NA	NA	TRBV12-3/TRBV12-4	TRBJ2-3	CASQGLTDTQYF	TGTGCCAGCCAAGGGCTCACAGATACGCAGTATTTT
NA	few	TRBV19	TRBJ2-4	CASSAVEKENIQYF	TGTGCCAGTAGTGCAGTGGAGAAAGAAAACATTCAGTACTTC
NA	NA	TRBV20-1	TRBJ1-2	CSARANSGYGYTF	TGCAGTGCTAGGGCGAACTCTGGGTATGGCTACACCTTC
NA	many	TRBV5-1	TRBJ1-1	CASSLGEMNTEAFF	TGCGCCAGCAGCCTCGGGGAGATGAACACTGAAGCTTTCTTT
TRBD2	many	TRBV12-3/TRBV12-4	TRBJ2-5	CASSFGLAGGISQYF	TGTGCCAGCAGTTTCGGCTTAGCGGGGGGTATTTCCCAGTACTTC
NA	NA	TRBV7-9	TRBJ1-6	CASSRLGDGVYNSPLHF	TGTGCCAGCAGCCGCCTTGGGGACGGAGTCTATAATTCACCCCTCCACTTT
NA	NA	TRBV6-2/TRBV6-3	TRBJ2-1	CASRRGLWNEQFF	TGTGCCAGCAGGAGGGGTTTATGGAATGAGCAGTTCTTC
NA	NA	TRBV15	TRBJ2-3	CATSRDWGPSTDTQYF	TGTGCCACCAGCAGAGACTGGGGGCCGAGTACAGATACGCAGTATTTT
NA	many	TRBV5-4	TRBJ2-7	CASSSAGSVGVQYF	TGTGCCAGCAGCTCTGCCGGGAGCGTGGGGGTCCAGTACTTC
NA	many	TRBV20-1	TRBJ1-1	CSAGSPGQNTEAFF	TGCAGTGCTGGCTCCCCAGGACAGAACACTGAAGCTTTCTTT
TRBD1	few	TRBV9	TRBJ2-7	CASSVGKGAYEQYF	TGTGCCAGCAGCGTAGGAAAGGGGGCTTACGAGCAGTACTTC
TRBD1	NA	TRBV4-1	TRBJ2-7	CASSQIPVGQGYYEQYF	TGCGCCAGCAGCCAAATTCCTGTCGGACAGGGATACTACGAGCAGTACTTC
TRBD1	NA	TRBV12-3/TRBV12-4	TRBJ1-5	CASSFSAGTGGKPQHF	TGTGCCAGCAGTTTCTCAGCGGGGACAGGGGGCAAGCCCCAGCATTTT
NA	many	TRBV12-3/TRBV12-4	TRBJ2-7	CASSPLGGGLNYEQYF	TGTGCCAGCAGTCCACTTGGGGGGGGGCTCAACTACGAGCAGTACTTC
NA	many	TRBV28	TRBJ1-2	CASFSAHNYGYTF	TGTGCCAGCTTCTCAGCCCATAACTATGGCTACACCTTC